This TCR beta chain was recovered during a study of blood T cell repertoires in COVID-19. Study-level background: The study drew acute and convalescent COVID-19 samples from the United States, Italy and Spain.

Individuals aged about 18 to 89 years were recruited from approximately 22 US areas. Contact with a PCR-confirmed or clinician-diagnosed COVID-19 case occurred within 2 weeks of entry. V lost 0 bases, J lost 7 bases, and 11 bases lay in between. The CDR3 has 14 residues. Germline-derived CDR1 and CDR2 are SGHRS and YFSETQ. The authors' processing: Researchers report that nucleated cell counts were estimated from reference gene primer amplification. Sequenced by immunoSEQ multiplex PCR; TCRdb stores in-frame clones only, minus some. Clone size and the V and J calls come from that table; the DNA yielded D and trimming. The sample holds around 400,000 clones, about 89% seen once.

The source of this sequence is a woman aged 40-49 years who had been exposed to COVID-19. This chain links TRBV5-1 with TRBJ2-1; TRBD2 might be the D (5 bases). Sequenced material: PBMCs or T cells enriched from blood (not recorded which). CDR3 loop: CASSLVSPGNEQFF. DNA for the CDR3: TGCGCCAGCAGCTTGGTTAGCCCGGGGAATGAGCAGTTCTTC.